This T cell receptor (beta chain) was profiled in a study of human T cells and chemical hapten exposure. The V gene lost 3 bases and the J gene lost 6 bases, with 15 bases spanning the gap. Germline CDR1 and CDR2: DFQATT and SNEGSKA (reference sequence). This CDR3 comprises 13 residues. TCRdb re-called the RACE reads through MiXCR, storing one row per CDR3 protein. The table records around 56,000 distinct CDR3 sequences, roughly a tenth of them present only once. As for time point: pre-sensitization, week 0. Regarding treatment: therapeutic diphenylcyclopropenone sensitization with weekly scalp DPC. The genes are TRBV20-1 and TRBJ2-7, with a weak D call TRBD2 (5 bases). The origin of this receptor is a man aged 35 to 55 with alopecia areata. Some clones in this sample may be carry-over from other donors' samples. Sequenced here: whole blood, sampled in connection with sensitization to the hapten diphenylcyclopropenone (DPC). CDR3 sequence reads: CSARSLAAGEQYF. CDR3 sequence (DNA): TGCAGTGCTAGGAGTCTAGCCGCCGGCGAGCAGTACTTC.